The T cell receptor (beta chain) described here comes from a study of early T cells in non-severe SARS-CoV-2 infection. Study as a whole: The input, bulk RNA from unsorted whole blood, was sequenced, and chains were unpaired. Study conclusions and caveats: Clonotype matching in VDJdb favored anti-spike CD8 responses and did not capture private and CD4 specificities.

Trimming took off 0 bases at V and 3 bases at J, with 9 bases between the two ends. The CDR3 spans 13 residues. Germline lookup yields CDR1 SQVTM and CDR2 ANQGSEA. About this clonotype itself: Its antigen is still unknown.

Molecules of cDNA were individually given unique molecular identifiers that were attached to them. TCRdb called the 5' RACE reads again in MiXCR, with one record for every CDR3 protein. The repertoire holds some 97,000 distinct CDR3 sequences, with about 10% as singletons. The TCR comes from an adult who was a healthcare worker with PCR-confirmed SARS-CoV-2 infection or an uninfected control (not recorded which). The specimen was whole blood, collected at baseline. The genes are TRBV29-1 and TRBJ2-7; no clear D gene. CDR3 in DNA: TGCAGCGTTGAAGACAGTAGAGACTACGAGCAGTACTTC. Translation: CSVEDSRDYEQYF.